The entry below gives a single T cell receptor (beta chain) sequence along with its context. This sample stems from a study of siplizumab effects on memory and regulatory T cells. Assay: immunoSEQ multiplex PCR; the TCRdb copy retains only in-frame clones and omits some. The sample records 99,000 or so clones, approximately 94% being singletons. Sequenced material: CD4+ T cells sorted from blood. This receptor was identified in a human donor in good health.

Here the CDR3 reads CASSPWTNTNTEAFF. The CDR3 coding sequence is TGTGCCAGCAGCCCGTGGACAAATACGAACACTGAAGCTTTCTTT. The chain links TRBV9 to TRBJ1-1; tentatively, D is TRBD1 (5 bases). V was pared by 4 bases and J by 1 base, with 14 bases between. There are 15 residues in the CDR3. CDR1 and CDR2 from the germline V gene are SGDLS and YYNGEE.